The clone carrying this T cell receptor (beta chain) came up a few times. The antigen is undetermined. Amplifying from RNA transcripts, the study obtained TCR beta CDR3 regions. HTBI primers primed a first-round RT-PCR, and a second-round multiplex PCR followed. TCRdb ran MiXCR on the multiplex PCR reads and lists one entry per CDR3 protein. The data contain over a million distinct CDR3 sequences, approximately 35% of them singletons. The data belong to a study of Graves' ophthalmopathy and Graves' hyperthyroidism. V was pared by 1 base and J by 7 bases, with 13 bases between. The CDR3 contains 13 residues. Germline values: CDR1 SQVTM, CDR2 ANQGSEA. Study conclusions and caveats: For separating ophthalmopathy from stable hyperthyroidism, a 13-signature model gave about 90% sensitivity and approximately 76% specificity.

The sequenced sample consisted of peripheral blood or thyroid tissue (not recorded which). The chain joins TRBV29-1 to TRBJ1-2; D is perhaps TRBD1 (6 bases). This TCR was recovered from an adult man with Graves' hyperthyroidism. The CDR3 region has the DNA TGCAGCGTTGAAGGGGGGGGGGCGCGTGGCTACACCTTC. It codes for CSVEGGGARGYTF.